The sequence of this T cell receptor (beta chain) was determined in a study of regulatory T cells in long-lasting Graves disease. General study results and limits: Gene preferences differed: TRBV28, TRBJ1-2, TRBJ2-5 in persistent cases. Relative to newly diagnosed Graves' patients, persistent ones had lower TCR diversity.

Germline V gene data show CDR1 as SEHNR and CDR2 as FQNEAQ (reference sequence). This CDR3 comprises 15 residues. J lost 4 bases, V lost 1 base, and 2 bases had no gene match. Noted time point: persistent/refractory GD, antithyroid drugs over 5 years with positive TRAb. Isolated PBMC RNA provided the starting material for the TCR library. This clonotype was observed at least ten times. Its matching antigen is unknown. iRepertoire HTBI primers and Arm-PCR of CDR3 regions built TCR beta libraries. MiXCR was run by TCRdb on the multiplex PCR reads, yielding one entry per CDR3 protein. Altogether a few hundred thousand distinct CDR3 sequences are present, 23% being singletons, with the ten largest covering about a quarter.

Here the sequenced sample was peripheral blood mononuclear cells (PBMCs), taken when the disease was refractory, from a patient treated with antithyroid drugs. The chain recombines TRBV7-9 with TRBJ2-7, with 12 nucleotides matching TRBD2. The clonotype originates from a female donor with Graves disease. The CDR3 DNA sequence: TGTGCCAGCAGCTTAGATCTAGCGGGAGGGTACGAGCAGTACTTC. Translated: CASSLDLAGGYEQYF.